The source of this T cell receptor beta chain is a study of blood T cells in healthy people across ages (dated by TCRdb to between 2015 and 2016). For context, the study as a whole: In model experiments, template switching captured roughly one uniquely barcoded TCR beta cDNA molecule for every two T cells. To avoid experimental bias, donors of different ages were spread randomly across the sequencing lanes. The donors were divided into four age groups: young (average around 16 years), middle-aged (under 40), aged (about 62) and long-lived (more than 75). Using the same blood draw, the study looked at two additional independent replicas of 1 million unique cDNA reads for two donors, one aged 18 to 30 and the other aged 80 or older. The study measured age-related changes in TCR beta repertoire diversity using deep sequencing normalized with unique cDNA molecular identifiers.

According to the germline V gene (reference sequence), CDR1 reads MNHNY and CDR2 reads SVGAGI. There are 13 amino acids in the CDR3, from cysteine to phenylalanine inclusive. This entry keeps only the CDR3 DNA: 39 bases, framed from base 1. Trimming takes 6 bases off V and 6 bases off J; junction bases not matched to a gene: 8. There are many counts of this clonotype. The antigen this receptor binds is unknown. No quality values exist for individual bases; no much larger clone is one base distant. Library preparation employed 5' RACE. Sequencing used an Illumina HiSeq 2500. The second PCR ran for roughly 7 to 12 cycles and used a J-beta primer mix along with a sample-barcoded 5' primer. Each TCR beta cDNA molecule received a unique molecular identifier from a template-switch 5' adaptor carrying 12 random nucleotides. Each sample yielded at least 2.5 million CDR3-containing paired-end reads. First-strand cDNA was synthesized from all RNA with the Mint cDNA synthesis kit, primed by a TRBC-specific oligonucleotide. Following uracil-DNA glycosylase treatment, a first 18-cycle PCR with universal primers M1SS and BC2_uni_R was performed on all cDNA. For the original study's pipeline: Normalization of each sample was performed by random selection of 1 million high-quality reads, each carrying a distinct molecular identifier. Instead of being binned into consensus sequences, reads with shared molecular identifiers were discarded. MiTCR, with a Q25 quality threshold and the strictest error-elimination algorithm, was used for CDR3 identification, clonotype clustering and error correction. A nonparametric unseen species model with Euler transformation was used to estimate lower-bound total TCR beta diversity. Using fastp at Q25 and MiXCR, TCRdb reprocessed the public reads and kept productive beta chains. Duplicate CDR3 protein sequences are folded into a single record with the most common DNA and genes. TCRdb's processing, not the study's, gives the V and J calls here. The sample table shows hundreds of thousands of distinct CDR3 sequences, and around 30% are seen once. Roughly 17% of the sample comes from the top ten.

Results and caveats for the whole study, not just this receptor: Total diversity estimates from one million sequenced T cells were considered lower bounds and underestimates. As age increased, observed TCR beta diversity per million T cells dropped in a roughly linear way, and a significant reduction was already evident by age 40. Because the CMV infection status of the donors was unknown, age-related changes in expanded clonotypes may potentially have been confounded. There was a strong correlation between observed TCR beta diversity and the percentage of naive T cells measured by flow cytometry. Conclusive comparison of naive and antigen-experienced compartments was prevented by the profiling of bulk unsorted PBMCs. Compared with the aged group, more naive CD4+ T cells, fewer expanded clones and increased TCR diversity were shown by the long-lived group, suggesting age selection.

Donors were approximately 42 systemically healthy Caucasian individuals from Russia aged roughly 6 to 90 years. Each donor gave ten milliliters of peripheral blood, drawn into EDTA-treated Vacutainer tubes. Ficoll-Paque density-gradient centrifugation was used to isolate PBMCs, with at least 7 million per sample. Trizol reagent was used to extract total RNA from PBMCs, with at least 6 micrograms per sample. For every donor, flow cytometry on a PBMC aliquot measured the percentage of naive CD45RAhigh/CD27high T cells. Input material: blood. The receptor was derived from a woman older than 75 in good health. The chain is encoded by TRBV6-6 joined to TRBJ2-7, with 7 central nucleotides matching TRBD1. For the CDR3, the sequence is CASREDRWGEQYF. The DNA sequence reads TGTGCCAGCAGAGAGGACAGGTGGGGCGAGCAGTACTTC.